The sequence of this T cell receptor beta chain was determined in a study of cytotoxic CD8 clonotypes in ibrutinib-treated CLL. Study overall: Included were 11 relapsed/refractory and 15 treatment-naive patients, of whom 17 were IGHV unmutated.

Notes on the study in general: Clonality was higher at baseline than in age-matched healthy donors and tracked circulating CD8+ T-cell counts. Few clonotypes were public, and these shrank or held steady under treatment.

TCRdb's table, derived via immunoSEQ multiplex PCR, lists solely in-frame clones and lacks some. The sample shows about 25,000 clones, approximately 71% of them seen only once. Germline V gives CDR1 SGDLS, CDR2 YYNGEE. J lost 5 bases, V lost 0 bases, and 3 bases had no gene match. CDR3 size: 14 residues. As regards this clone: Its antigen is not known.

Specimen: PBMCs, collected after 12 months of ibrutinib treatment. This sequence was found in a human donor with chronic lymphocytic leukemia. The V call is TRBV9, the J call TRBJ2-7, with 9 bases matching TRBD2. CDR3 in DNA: TGTGCCAGCAGCGTAGGCCTAGCGGGGAACGAGCAGTACTTC. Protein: CASSVGLAGNEQYF.